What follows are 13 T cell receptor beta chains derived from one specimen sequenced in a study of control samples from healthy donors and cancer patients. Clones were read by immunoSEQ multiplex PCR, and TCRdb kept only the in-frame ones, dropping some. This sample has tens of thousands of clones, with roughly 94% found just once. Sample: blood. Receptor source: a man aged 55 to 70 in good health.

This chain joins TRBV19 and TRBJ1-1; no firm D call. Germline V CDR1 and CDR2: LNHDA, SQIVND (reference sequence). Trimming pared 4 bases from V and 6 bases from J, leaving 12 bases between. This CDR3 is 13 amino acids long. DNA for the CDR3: TGTGCCAGTAGTACGTCGGGGTCGCCTGAAGCTTTCTTT. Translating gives CASSTSGSPEAFF.

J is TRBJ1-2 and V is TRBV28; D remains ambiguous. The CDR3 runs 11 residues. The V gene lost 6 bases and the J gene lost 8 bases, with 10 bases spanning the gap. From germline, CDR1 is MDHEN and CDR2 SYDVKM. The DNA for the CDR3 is TGTGCCAGCAGCTCCACTCGGGGCTACACCTTC. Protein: CASSSTRGYTF.

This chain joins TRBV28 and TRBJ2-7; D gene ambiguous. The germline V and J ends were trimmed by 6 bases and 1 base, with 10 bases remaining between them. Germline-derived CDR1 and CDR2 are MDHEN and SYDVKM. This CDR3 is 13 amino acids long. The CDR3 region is CASSPTVSYEQYF. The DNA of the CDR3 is TGTGCCAGCAGCCCGACGGTATCCTACGAGCAGTACTTC.

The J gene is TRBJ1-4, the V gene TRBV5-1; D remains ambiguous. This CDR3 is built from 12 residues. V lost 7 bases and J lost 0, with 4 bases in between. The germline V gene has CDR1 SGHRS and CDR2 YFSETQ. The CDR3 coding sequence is TGCGCCAGCTCCTCAACTAATGAAAAACTGTTTTTT. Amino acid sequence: CASSSTNEKLFF.

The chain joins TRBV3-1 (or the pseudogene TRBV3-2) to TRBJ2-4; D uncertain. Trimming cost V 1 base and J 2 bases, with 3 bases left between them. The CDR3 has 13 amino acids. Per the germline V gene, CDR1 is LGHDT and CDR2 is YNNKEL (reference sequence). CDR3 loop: CASSQGPKNIQYF. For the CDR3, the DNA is TGTGCCAGCAGCCAAGGCCCCAAAAACATTCAGTACTTC.

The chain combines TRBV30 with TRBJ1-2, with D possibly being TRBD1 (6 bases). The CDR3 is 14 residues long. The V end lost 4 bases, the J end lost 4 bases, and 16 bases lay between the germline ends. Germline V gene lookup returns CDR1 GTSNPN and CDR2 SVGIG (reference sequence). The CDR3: CAWTAGGGLYGYTF. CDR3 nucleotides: TGTGCCTGGACCGCCGGGGGGGGCCTCTATGGCTACACCTTC.

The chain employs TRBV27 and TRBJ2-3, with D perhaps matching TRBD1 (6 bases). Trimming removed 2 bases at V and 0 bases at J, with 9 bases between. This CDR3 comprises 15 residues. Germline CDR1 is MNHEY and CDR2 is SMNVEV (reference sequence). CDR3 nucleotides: TGTGCCAGCAGTTTAGGACAGACTAGCACAGATACGCAGTATTTT. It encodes CASSLGQTSTDTQYF.

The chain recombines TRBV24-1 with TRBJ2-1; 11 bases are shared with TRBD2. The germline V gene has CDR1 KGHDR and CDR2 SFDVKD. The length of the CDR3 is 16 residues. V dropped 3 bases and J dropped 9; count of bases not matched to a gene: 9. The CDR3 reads CATSDPILAGDSEQFF. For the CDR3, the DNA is TGTGCCACCAGTGATCCGATACTAGCGGGAGATAGTGAGCAGTTCTTC.

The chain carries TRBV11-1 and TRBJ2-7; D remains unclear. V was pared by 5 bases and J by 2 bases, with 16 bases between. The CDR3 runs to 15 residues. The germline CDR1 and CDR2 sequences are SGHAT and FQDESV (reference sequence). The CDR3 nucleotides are TGTGCCAGCAGCCAACTAAACGCAGGCCCCTACGAGCAGTACTTC. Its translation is CASSQLNAGPYEQYF.

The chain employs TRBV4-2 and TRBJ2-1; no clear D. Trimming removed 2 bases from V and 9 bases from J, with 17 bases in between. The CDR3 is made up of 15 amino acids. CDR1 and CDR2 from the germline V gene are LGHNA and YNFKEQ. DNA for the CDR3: TGTGCCAGCAGCCAATCTCCCCCCGGTTGGGGTGAGCAGTTCTTC. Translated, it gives CASSQSPPGWGEQFF.

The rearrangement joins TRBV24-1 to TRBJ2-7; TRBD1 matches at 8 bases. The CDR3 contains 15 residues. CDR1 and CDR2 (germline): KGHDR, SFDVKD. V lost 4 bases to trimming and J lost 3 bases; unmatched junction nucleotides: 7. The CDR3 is CATSDPRTGIYEQYF. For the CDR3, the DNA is TGTGCCACCAGTGACCCTAGGACAGGGATCTACGAGCAGTACTTC.

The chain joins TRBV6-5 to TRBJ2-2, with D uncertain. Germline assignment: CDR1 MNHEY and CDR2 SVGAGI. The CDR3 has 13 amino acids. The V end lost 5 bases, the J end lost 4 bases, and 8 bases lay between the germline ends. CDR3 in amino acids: CASSLDLTGELFF. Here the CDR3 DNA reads TGTGCCAGCAGTCTCGACCTCACCGGGGAGCTGTTTTTT.

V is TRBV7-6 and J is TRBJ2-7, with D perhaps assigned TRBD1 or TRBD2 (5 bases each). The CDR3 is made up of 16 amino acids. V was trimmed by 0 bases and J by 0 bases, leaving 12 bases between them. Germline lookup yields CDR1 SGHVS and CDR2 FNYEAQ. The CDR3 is CASSLAMGRLSYEQYF. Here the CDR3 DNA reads TGTGCCAGCAGCTTAGCTATGGGACGCCTCTCCTACGAGCAGTACTTC.